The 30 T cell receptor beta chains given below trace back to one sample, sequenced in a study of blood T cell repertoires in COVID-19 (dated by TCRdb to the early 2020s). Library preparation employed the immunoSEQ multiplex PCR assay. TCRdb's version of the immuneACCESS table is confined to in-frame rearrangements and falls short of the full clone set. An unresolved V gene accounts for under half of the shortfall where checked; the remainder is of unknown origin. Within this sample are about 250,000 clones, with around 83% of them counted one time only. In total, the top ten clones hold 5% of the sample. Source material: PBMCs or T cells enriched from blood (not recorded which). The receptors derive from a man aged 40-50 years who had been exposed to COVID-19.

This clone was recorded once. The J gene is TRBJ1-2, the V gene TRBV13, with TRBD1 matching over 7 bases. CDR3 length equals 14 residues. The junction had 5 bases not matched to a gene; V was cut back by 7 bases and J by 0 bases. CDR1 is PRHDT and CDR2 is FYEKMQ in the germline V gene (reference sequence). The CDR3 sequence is CASITGTANYGYTF. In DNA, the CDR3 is TGTGCCAGCATCACCGGGACAGCTAACTATGGCTACACCTTC.

The DNA of the CDR3 is TGCGCCAGCAGCGCCAACAGTATACAAGAGACCCAGTACTTC. It encodes CASSANSIQETQYF. The chain joins TRBV5-1 to TRBJ2-5, with no clear D. V gave up 4 bases and J gave up 2 bases, with 12 bases separating them. CDR1 is SGHRS, CDR2 YFSETQ, per germline. This CDR3 contains 14 residues. The full variable domain, with the rest looked up from reference TRBV5-1 and TRBJ2-5, is KAGVTQTPRYLIKTRGQQVTLSCSPISGHRSVSWYQQTPGQGLQFLFEYFSETQRNKGNFPGRFSGRQFSNSRSEMNVSTLELGDSALYLCASSANSIQETQYFGPGTRLLVL.

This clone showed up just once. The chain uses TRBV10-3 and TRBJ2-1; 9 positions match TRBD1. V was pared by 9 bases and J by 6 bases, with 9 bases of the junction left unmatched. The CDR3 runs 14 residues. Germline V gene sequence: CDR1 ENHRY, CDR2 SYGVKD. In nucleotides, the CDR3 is TGTGCCATTACGACCGGGACAGGGATCAATGAGCAGTTCTTC. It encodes CAITTGTGINEQFF.

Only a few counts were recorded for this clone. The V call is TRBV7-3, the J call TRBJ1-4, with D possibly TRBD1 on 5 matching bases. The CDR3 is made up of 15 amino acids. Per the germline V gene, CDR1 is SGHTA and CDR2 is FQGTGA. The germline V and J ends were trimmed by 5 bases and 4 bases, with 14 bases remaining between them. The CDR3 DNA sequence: TGTGCCAGCAGCCTTAGACAGACCAGTAATGAAAAACTGTTTTTT. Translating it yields CASSLRQTSNEKLFF.

The CDR3 DNA follows: TGTGCCAGCAGTGTATCTGGGACAGGGTCCTTTGAGCAGTTCTTC. Protein sequence: CASSVSGTGSFEQFF. This chain joins TRBV28 and TRBJ2-1; 9 bases fit TRBD1. This CDR3 comprises 15 residues. Per the germline V gene, CDR1 is MDHEN and CDR2 is SYDVKM. The V gene end was trimmed by 5 bases and the J gene end by 9 bases; junction bases not matched to a gene: 11. Using reference TRBV28 and TRBJ2-1 for the parts outside the CDR3, the full variable domain is DVKVTQSSRYLVKRTGEKVFLECVQDMDHENMFWYRQDPGLGLRLIYFSYDVKMKEKGDIPEGYSVSREKKERFSLILESASTNQTSMYLCASSVSGTGSFEQFFGPGTRLTVL.

CDR3 coding DNA: TGTGCCAGCAGTTTGAATATGGGGGGGCAGGGATCACCCCTCCACTTT. This encodes CASSLNMGGQGSPLHF. The chain joins TRBV6-5 to TRBJ1-6, with a tentative D call TRBD1 (6 bases). The ends were cut back, 4 bases at V and 10 bases at J, with 20 bases in the middle. Germline V gene lookup returns CDR1 MNHEY and CDR2 SVGAGI. The CDR3 sequence is 16 residues long.

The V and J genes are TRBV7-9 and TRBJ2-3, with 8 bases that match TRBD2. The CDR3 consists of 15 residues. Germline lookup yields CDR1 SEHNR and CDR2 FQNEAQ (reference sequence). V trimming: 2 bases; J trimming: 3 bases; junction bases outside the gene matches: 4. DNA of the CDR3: TGTGCCAGCAGCTTAACTAGCGGAAAGACAGATACGCAGTATTTT. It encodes CASSLTSGKTDTQYF.

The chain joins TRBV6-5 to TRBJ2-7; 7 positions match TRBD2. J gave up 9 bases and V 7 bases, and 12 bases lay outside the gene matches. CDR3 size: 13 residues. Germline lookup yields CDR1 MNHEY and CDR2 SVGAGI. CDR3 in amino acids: CASNSLAGAAQYF. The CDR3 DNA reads TGTGCCAGCAATTCCCTGGCGGGAGCGGCGCAGTACTTC.

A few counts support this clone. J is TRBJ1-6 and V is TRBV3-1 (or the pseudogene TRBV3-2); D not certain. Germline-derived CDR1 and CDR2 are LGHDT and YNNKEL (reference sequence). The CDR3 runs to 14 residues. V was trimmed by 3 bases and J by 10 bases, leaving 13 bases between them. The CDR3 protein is CASSHSSSQSPLHF. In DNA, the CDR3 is TGTGCCAGCAGCCATTCGTCGAGTCAATCACCCCTCCACTTT.

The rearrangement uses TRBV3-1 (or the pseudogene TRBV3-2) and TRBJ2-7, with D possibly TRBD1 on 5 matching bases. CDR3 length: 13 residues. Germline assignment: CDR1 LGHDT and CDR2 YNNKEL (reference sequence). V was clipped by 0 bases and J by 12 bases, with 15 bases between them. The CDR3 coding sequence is TGTGCCAGCAGCCAAGATTGGCTCGGCAGGGCGTACTTC. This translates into CASSQDWLGRAYF.

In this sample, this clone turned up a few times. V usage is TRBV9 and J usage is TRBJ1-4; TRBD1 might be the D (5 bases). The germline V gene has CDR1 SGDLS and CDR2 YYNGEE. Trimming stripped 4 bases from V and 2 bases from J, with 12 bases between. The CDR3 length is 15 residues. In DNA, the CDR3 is TGTGCCAGCAGCAGCGGGACGGTTACTAATGAAAAACTGTTTTTT. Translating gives CASSSGTVTNEKLFF.

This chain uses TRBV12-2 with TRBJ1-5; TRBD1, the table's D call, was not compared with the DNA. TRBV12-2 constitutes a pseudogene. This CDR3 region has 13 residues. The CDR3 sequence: CASRSLTGQPQHF. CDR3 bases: TGTGCAAGTCGCTCGCTGACAGGGCAGCCCCAGCATTTT.

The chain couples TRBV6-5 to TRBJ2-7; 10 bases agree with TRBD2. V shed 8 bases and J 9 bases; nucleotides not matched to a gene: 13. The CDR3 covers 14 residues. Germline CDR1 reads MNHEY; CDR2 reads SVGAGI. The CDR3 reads CASGGLAEALGQYF. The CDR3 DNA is TGTGCCAGCGGAGGACTAGCGGAAGCGCTGGGGCAGTACTTC.

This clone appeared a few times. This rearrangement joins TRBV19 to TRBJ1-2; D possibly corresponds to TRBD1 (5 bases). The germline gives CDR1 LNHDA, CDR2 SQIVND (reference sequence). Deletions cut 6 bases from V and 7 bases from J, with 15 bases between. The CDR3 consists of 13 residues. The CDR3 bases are TGTGCCAGTAGATCCAATGGGCAGGGTGGCTACACCTTC. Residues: CASRSNGQGGYTF.

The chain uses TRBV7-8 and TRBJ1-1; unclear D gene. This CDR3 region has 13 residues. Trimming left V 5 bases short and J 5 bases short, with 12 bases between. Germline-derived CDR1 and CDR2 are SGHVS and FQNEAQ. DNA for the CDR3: TGTGCCAGCAGCCTACTGCCGGGGACTGAAGCTTTCTTT. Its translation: CASSLLPGTEAFF.

The DNA of the CDR3 is TGTGCCAGCAGCTCGCTCCAGGGCAGGGCCTACGAGCAGTACTTC. Its translation: CASSSLQGRAYEQYF. The chain carries TRBV11-3 and TRBJ2-7, with D possibly TRBD1 on 5 matching bases. The V end was cut by 4 bases, the J end by 2 bases, with 15 bases between. There are 15 residues in the CDR3. Germline V CDR1 and CDR2: SGHNT, YENEEA.

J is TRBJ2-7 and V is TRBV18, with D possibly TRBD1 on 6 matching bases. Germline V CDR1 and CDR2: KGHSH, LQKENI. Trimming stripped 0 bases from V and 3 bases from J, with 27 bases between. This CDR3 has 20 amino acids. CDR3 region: CASSPPDPTTRTDSNYEQYF. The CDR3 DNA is TGTGCCAGCTCACCACCTGATCCGACCACCAGGACAGATAGTAACTACGAGCAGTACTTC.

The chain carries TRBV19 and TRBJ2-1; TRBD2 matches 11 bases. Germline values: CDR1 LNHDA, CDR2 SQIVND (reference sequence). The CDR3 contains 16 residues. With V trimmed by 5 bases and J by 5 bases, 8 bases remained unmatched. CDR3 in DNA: TGTGCCAGTAGTTCTACACTAGCGGGAGTTAACAATGAGCAGTTCTTC. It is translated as CASSSTLAGVNNEQFF.

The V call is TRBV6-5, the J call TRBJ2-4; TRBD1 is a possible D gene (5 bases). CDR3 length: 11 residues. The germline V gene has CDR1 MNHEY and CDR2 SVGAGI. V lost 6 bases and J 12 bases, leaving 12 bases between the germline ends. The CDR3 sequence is CASRGRQGQYF. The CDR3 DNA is TGTGCCAGCAGGGGTCGGCAGGGTCAGTACTTC.

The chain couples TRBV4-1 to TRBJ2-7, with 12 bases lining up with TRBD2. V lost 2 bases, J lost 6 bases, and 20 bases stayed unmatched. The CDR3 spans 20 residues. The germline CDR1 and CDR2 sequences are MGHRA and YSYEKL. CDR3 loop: CASSQQTSGRRLTLLSEQYF. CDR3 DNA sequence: TGCGCCAGCAGCCAACAGACTAGCGGGAGACGCCTAACCCTACTGTCCGAGCAGTACTTC.

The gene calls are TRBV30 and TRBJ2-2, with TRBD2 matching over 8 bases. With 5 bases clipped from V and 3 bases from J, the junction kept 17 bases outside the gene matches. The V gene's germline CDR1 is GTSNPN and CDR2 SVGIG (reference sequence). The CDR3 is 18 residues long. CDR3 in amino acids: CAWGRGLGLVTDTGELFF. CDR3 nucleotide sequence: TGTGCCTGGGGCCGGGGGCTGGGACTAGTCACGGACACCGGGGAGCTGTTTTTT.

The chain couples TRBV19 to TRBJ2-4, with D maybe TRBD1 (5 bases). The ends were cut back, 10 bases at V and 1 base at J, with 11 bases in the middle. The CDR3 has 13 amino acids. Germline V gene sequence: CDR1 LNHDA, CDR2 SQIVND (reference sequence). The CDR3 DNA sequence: TGTGCCACGCAGGGCACTGCCAAAAACATTCAGTACTTC. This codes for CATQGTAKNIQYF. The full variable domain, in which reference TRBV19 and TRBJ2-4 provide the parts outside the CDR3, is DGGITQSPKYLFRKEGQNVTLSCEQNLNHDAMYWYRQDPGQGLRLIYYSQIVNDFQKGDIAEGYSVSREKKESFPLTVTSAQKNPTAFYLCATQGTAKNIQYFGAGTRLSVL.

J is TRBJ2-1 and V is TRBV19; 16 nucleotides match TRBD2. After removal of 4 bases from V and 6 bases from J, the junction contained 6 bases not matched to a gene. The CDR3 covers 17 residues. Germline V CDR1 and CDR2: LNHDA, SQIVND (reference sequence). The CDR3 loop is CASSTTGTSGRGNEQFF. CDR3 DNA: TGTGCCAGTAGTACGACCGGGACTAGCGGGAGGGGCAATGAGCAGTTCTTC.

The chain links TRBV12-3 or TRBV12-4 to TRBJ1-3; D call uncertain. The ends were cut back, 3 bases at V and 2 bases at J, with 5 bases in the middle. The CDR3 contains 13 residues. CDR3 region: CASSLVAGNTIYF. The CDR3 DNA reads TGTGCCAGCAGTTTGGTAGCTGGAAACACCATATATTTT.

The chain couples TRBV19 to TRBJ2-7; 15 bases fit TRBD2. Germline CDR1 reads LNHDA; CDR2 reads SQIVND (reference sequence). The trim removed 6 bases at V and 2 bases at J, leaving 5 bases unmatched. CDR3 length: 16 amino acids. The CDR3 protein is CASRDRTSGRAYEQYF. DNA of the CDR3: TGTGCCAGTAGGGACAGGACTAGCGGGAGGGCCTACGAGCAGTACTTC.

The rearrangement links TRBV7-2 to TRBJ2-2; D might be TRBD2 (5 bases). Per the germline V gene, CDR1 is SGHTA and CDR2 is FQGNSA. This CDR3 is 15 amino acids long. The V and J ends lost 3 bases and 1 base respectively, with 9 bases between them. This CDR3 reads CASSFAGKNTGELFF. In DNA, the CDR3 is TGTGCCAGCAGCTTCGCCGGGAAGAACACCGGGGAGCTGTTTTTT.

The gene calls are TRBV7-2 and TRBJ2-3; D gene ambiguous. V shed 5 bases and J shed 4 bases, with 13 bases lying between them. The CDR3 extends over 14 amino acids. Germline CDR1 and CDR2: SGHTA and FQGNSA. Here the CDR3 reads CASSHGPGSDTQYF. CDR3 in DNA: TGTGCCAGCAGCCATGGCCCTGGCTCAGATACGCAGTATTTT.

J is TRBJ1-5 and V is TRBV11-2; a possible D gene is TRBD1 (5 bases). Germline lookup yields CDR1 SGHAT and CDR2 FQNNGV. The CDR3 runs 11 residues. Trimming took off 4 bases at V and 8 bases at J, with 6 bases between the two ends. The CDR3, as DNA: TGTGCCAGCAGCTCGGGGGAGCCCCAGCATTTT. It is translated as CASSSGEPQHF.

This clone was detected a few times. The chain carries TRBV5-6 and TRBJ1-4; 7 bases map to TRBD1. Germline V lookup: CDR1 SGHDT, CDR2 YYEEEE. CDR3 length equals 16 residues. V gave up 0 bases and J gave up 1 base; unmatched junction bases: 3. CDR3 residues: CASSLARTGTNEKLFF. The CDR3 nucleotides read TGTGCCAGCAGCTTGGCCCGGACAGGAACTAATGAAAAACTGTTTTTT.

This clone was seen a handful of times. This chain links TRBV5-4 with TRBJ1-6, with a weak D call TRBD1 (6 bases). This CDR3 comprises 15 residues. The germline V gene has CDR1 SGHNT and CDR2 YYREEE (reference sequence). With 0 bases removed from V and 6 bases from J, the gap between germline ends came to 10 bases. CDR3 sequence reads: CASSLDRVPNSPLHF. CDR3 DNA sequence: TGTGCCAGCAGCTTGGACAGGGTCCCTAATTCACCCCTCCACTTT. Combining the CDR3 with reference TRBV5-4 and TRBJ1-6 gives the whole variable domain ETGVTQSPTHLIKTRGQQVTLRCSSQSGHNTVSWYQQALGQGPQFIFQYYREEENGRGNFPPRFSGLQFPNYSSELNVNALELDDSALYLCASSLDRVPNSPLHFGNGTRLTVT.